This TCR beta chain was sequenced for a study of blood T cell repertoires in COVID-19. Turning to the study itself: The cDNA or gDNA used as material had been derived from T cells, B-cell-depleted T cells, or PBMCs.

Germline-derived CDR1 and CDR2 are SGHTS and YDEGEE. This CDR3 contains 15 residues. Trimming shortened V by 2 bases and J by 5 bases, and 16 bases separated the two germline ends. Assay used: immunoSEQ multiplex PCR; TCRdb lists only in-frame clones, some missing. The sample holds approximately 500,000 clones; around 87% are singletons and the top ten take less than 2%. Those who participated ranged in age from about 18 to 89 years and resided in approximately 23 US areas. Participants' own reports of clinical history determined their cohort assignment. This receptor was obtained from a woman aged 40 to 55 who had recovered from COVID-19. The J gene is TRBJ1-1, the V gene TRBV5-8; D remains unclear. The material sequenced was PBMCs or T cells enriched from blood (not recorded which). CDR3 sequence (DNA): TGTGCCAGCAGCTTTATGACTCGGGTGGAAACTGAAGCTTTCTTT. Its translation is CASSFMTRVETEAFF.